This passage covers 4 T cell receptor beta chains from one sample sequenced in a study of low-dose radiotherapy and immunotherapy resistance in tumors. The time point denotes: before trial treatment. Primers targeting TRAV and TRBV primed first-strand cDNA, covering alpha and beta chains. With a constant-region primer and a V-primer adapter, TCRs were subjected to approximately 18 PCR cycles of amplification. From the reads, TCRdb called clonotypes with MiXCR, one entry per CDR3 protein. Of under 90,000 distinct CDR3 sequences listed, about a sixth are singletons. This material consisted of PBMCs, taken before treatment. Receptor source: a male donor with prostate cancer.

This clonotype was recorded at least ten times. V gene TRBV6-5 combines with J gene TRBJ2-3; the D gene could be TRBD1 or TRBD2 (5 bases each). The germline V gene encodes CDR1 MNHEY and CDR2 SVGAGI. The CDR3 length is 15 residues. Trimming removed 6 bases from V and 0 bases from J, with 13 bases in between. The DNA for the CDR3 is TGTGCCAGCAGGAACCAAGAGGGGAGCACAGATACGCAGTATTTT. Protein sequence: CASRNQEGSTDTQYF.

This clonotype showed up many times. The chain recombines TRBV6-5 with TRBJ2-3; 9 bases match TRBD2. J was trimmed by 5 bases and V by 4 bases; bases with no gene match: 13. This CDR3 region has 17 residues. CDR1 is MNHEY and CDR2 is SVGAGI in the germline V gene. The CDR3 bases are TGTGCCAGCAGTTCGCGTAGGGGAGCGGGGGGAGGAGATACGCAGTATTTT. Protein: CASSSRRGAGGGDTQYF.

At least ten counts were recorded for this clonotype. The CDR3 DNA follows: TGTGCCAGCAGCTTATCCTCCGTACAGGGTAGGAGCTACGAGCAGTACTTC. It yields the protein CASSLSSVQGRSYEQYF. The rearrangement joins TRBV7-9 to TRBJ2-7, with D perhaps TRBD1 (6 bases). This CDR3 spans 17 amino acids. Per the germline V gene, CDR1 is SEHNR and CDR2 is FQNEAQ (reference sequence). V lost 2 bases and J 3 bases, leaving 20 bases between the germline ends. Supplemented by reference TRBV7-9 and TRBJ2-7, the full variable domain reads DTGVSQNPRHKITKRGQNVTFRCDPISEHNRLYWYRQTLGQGPEFLTYFQNEAQLEKSRLLSDRFSAERPKGSFSTLEIQRTEQGDSAMYLCASSLSSVQGRSYEQYFGPGTRLTVT.

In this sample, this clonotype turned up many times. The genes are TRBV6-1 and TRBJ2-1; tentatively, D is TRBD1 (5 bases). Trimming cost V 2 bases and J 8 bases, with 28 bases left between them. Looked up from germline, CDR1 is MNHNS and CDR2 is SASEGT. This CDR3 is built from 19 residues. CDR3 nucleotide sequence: TGTGCCAGCAGTGAACTCTTTCCGACTCGAAGGGGAAGTATGGATGAGCAGTTCTTC. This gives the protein CASSELFPTRRGSMDEQFF.